These 10 T cell receptor beta chains were sequenced from one sample in a study of OX40 agonist ivuxolimab in advanced cancers. The library was made by the immunoSEQ multiplex PCR assay. In TCRdb, the immuneACCESS table is reduced to in-frame sequences with V and J assigned. These tables do not hold every clone; where another copy was compared, an unresolved V gene accounts for under half, and the others remain unexplained. The sample table records more than 70,000 clones; around 85% of these occur just once. The top ten clones comprise 2% of the sample. This specimen consisted of CD4+ or CD8+ T cells sorted from blood, obtained in a trial of the OX40 agonist ivuxolimab. Receptor source: an adult with an advanced solid tumor such as melanoma, head and neck, liver or kidney cancer.

This chain joins TRBV10-3 and TRBJ2-1; D perhaps matches TRBD1 (6 bases). Trimming removed 0 bases at V and 12 bases at J, with 9 bases between. CDR3 size: 12 residues. Looked up from germline, CDR1 is ENHRY and CDR2 is SYGVKD. The CDR3 sequence is CAISESETGQFF. The CDR3 nucleotides are TGTGCCATCAGTGAGTCCGAGACAGGGCAGTTCTTC.

The rearrangement joins TRBV6-5 to TRBJ1-5, with D hard to call. Germline CDR1 reads MNHEY; CDR2 reads SVGAGI. V shed 0 bases and J shed 7 bases, with 13 bases lying between them. The CDR3 runs 15 residues. CDR3 in amino acids: CASSYSSSVDQPQHF. The CDR3 DNA reads as TGTGCCAGCAGTTACTCGTCTTCAGTGGACCAGCCCCAGCATTTT.

This chain links TRBV28 with TRBJ2-7; D is undetermined. The V gene's germline CDR1 is MDHEN and CDR2 SYDVKM. The CDR3 is 14 amino acids. V lost 9 bases and J 7 bases, leaving 22 bases between the germline ends. CDR3 sequence: CASVSRATRKEQYF. Written as DNA, the CDR3 is TGTGCCAGTGTATCAAGGGCTACCCGGAAGGAGCAGTACTTC.

This chain uses TRBV30 with TRBJ1-2; tentatively, D is TRBD1 (6 bases). Germline V CDR1 and CDR2: GTSNPN, SVGIG (reference sequence). V shed 2 bases and J shed 8 bases, with 9 bases lying between them. The CDR3 has 11 residues. The CDR3 coding sequence is TGTGCCTGGAGTTTTGGACAGGGCTACACCTTC. Protein product: CAWSFGQGYTF.

The chain employs TRBV11-2 and TRBJ2-3; D unclear. The CDR3 extends over 14 amino acids. Germline V gene data show CDR1 as SGHAT and CDR2 as FQNNGV. Deletions cut 5 bases from V and 1 base from J, with 10 bases between. This CDR3 reads CASSVDGRTDTQYF. The CDR3 DNA follows: TGTGCCAGCAGCGTGGACGGCCGCACAGATACGCAGTATTTT.

This clone appeared a few times. The chain couples TRBV28 to TRBJ2-5; no clear D. With 7 bases removed from V and 3 bases from J, the gap between germline ends came to 9 bases. The CDR3 is 12 residues long. CDR1 and CDR2 from the germline V gene are MDHEN and SYDVKM. The CDR3 nucleotides read TGTGCCAGCAAACCCCCAGAAGAGACCCAGTACTTC. Residues: CASKPPEETQYF.

This chain uses TRBV2 with TRBJ1-1; D is uncertain. There are 15 residues in the CDR3. Germline V gene sequence: CDR1 SNHLY, CDR2 FYNNEI. Trimming pared 0 bases from V and 0 bases from J, leaving 8 bases between. The CDR3 DNA is TGTGCCAGCAGTGAAGCAGGGCCCTTGAACACTGAAGCTTTCTTT. As protein: CASSEAGPLNTEAFF.

This chain joins TRBV11-2 and TRBJ1-2; the D gene is possibly TRBD1 (6 bases). Trimming pared 1 base from V and 3 bases from J, leaving 9 bases between. The CDR3 has 14 amino acids. Germline CDR1 reads SGHAT; CDR2 reads FQNNGV. The CDR3 loop reads CASSLGRGDYGYTF. The CDR3 coding sequence is TGTGCCAGCAGCTTAGGCAGGGGAGACTATGGCTACACCTTC.

The rearrangement uses TRBV20-1 and TRBJ2-7; no clear D gene. V was shortened by 4 bases and J by 7 bases, with 11 bases between the two germline ends. This CDR3 contains 11 residues. Germline CDR1 reads DFQATT; CDR2 reads SNEGSKA (reference sequence). The CDR3 sequence: CSATPTWEQYF. CDR3 bases: TGCAGTGCTACACCTACGTGGGAGCAGTACTTC.

The rearrangement uses TRBV4-3 and TRBJ2-6; no clear D gene. The V end was cut by 6 bases, the J end by 2 bases, with 5 bases between. CDR3 length: 13 residues. Germline CDR1 reads LGHNA; CDR2 reads YSLEER. CDR3 DNA sequence: TGCGCCAGCAGGCGCGCTGGGGCCAACGTCCTGACTTTC. As protein: CASRRAGANVLTF.